The present entry profiles one TCR beta chain with its context. The antigen remains undetermined. Clones were read by immunoSEQ multiplex PCR, and TCRdb kept only the in-frame ones, dropping some. The table includes about 100,000 clones, 85% to 90% detected once. The data belong to a study of T cell responses to AZD1222 COVID-19 vaccine. Whole-study context: Analysis merged second doses at about 4 or about 12 weeks. General study points: Recipients of two AZD1222 doses showed rising Spike-specific TCR breadth and depth. It should be noted that donors were predominantly white British and more often female, and clonal diversity was possibly underestimated.

Trimming stripped 3 bases from V and 2 bases from J, with 14 bases between. Looked up from germline, CDR1 is DFQATT and CDR2 is SNEGSKA (reference sequence). The CDR3 contains 14 residues. The source was peripheral blood, collected on day 0 of AZD1222 vaccination. This TCR derives from an adult in good health. V gene TRBV20-1 combines with J gene TRBJ2-7; TRBD1 is a possible D gene (5 bases). The DNA for the CDR3 is TGCAGTGCTAGTCCCAGGGAAGTAACCTACGAGCAGTACTTC. Translated: CSASPREVTYEQYF.